This T cell receptor (beta chain) originates from a study of CD8+CD57+ T cells in acquired aplastic anemia (dated by TCRdb to the late 2010s). As for the study more broadly: A mean of 3.2 ug of DNA, ranging from roughly 0.2 to 30 ug, was extracted from sorted CD4+ and CD8+ cells. A CD8+CD57+ expansion meant a frequency higher than the mean frequency seen in healthy subjects. Paper-wide results and their limitations: Approximately 27 CD8+ CDR3 sequences were found in both patients and controls but appeared to be highly expressed in patients and within the immunodominant clones of the patients. Between patients and healthy controls, no significant difference in CD8+ Simpson's diversity was found (P=0.060).

Flow cytometry had shown CD8+CD57+ cell expansion in the patients selected for sequencing. Every patient had severe acquired aplastic anemia, diagnosed using the International Study of Aplastic Anemia and Agranulocytosis and Camitta criteria. No therapy had been received by the patients at the time of blood sampling. In the study, sorted CD4+ and CD8+ blood T cells from patients with severe aplastic anemia and from healthy subjects underwent deep sequencing of TCR repertoires. In the USA, patient enrollment took place under clinicaltrials.gov protocols 00001620, 01623167, 00001397, 00071045, 00081523 and 00961064. Ficoll-Paque density gradient centrifugation was used to isolate peripheral blood mononuclear cells. Before DNA extraction, CD4+ and CD8+ T cells were sorted with FACS or magnetic beads. This clonotype has only a few counts. The antigen it binds to is not known. No per-base quality is available; no much larger clone lies one base away.

TCR beta VDJ combination and CDR3 sequence profiling used genomic DNA as the template. TCR repertoire sequencing was run on an Illumina HiSeq 2000. The authors' pipeline ran thus. TRBV/TRBJ rearrangement plots, CDR3 size and DJ length profiles, and Simpson's diversity index were used to evaluate the repertoires. The immunodominant clone was defined as the most abundant DNA sequence in deep sequencing data. CDR3 amino acid sequences were checked for sharing between subjects and were compared against published repertoires and the VDJdb database. TCRdb itself trimmed the public reads at Q25 with fastp, ran MiXCR and retained productive beta chains. CDR3 protein duplicates are merged, each entry listing the most common genes and DNA. What appears here as the V and J calls and clone size reflects TCRdb's work, not the paper's. This sample is represented by 150,000 to 200,000 distinct CDR3 sequences; around 50% of them were singletons. The ten largest clones capture more than 0.95% of the sample.

Sequences MNHEY (CDR1) and SVGEGT (CDR2) are obtained from the germline V gene. The V and J ends are trimmed by 2 bases and 8 bases, leaving 12 bases between them. The CDR3 has 14 amino acids, counting the end cysteine and phenylalanine. CDR3 DNA only is kept here, 42 bases in frame from base 1. The sequence joins TRBV6-2 or TRBV6-3 to TRBJ2-2, with no confidently assigned D gene. This clonotype was obtained from a human donor with aplastic anemia. The sample consisted of sorted CD4+, CD8+, or CD8+CD57+ T cells (not recorded which) from PBMCs. The DNA sequence follows: TGTGCCAGCAGTTACGACTTTTCTTGGGGGGAGCTGTTTTTT. It encodes CASSYDFSWGELFF.